The 26 T cell receptor beta chains below all came from one sample that was sequenced in a study of shared clonotypes between healthy human individuals. Generated by immunoSEQ multiplex PCR, the TCRdb table keeps only in-frame clones and is missing some. In the table there are a few million clones, around 94% of which are singletons. Sequenced: naive CD4+ T cells sorted from blood. The subset denotes: CD45RA+ positively selected. These receptor sequences come from a man aged 18 to 30 in good health.

This chain's CDR3 is CASSFSNTGELFF. Written as DNA, the CDR3 is TGTGCCAGCAGTTTCAGTAACACCGGGGAGCTGTTTTTT. This sequence joins TRBV6-6 and TRBJ2-2; D gene ambiguous. The CDR3 consists of 13 residues. Per the germline V gene, CDR1 is MNHNY and CDR2 is SVGAGI (reference sequence). The ends were cut back, 4 bases at V and 2 bases at J, with 5 bases in the middle.

Only a few counts were recorded for this clone. The chain has TRBV10-3 and TRBJ1-5; the D gene is possibly TRBD1 (5 bases). Germline V gene sequence: CDR1 ENHRY, CDR2 SYGVKD. CDR3 length: 13 residues. Trimming stripped 6 bases from V and 7 bases from J, with 13 bases between. In DNA, the CDR3 is TGTGCCATCAGCGATCAGGGCGGCCAGCCCCAGCATTTT. Translating gives CAISDQGGQPQHF.

This rearrangement joins TRBV7-2 to TRBJ1-5, with D unclear. Germline V gene lookup returns CDR1 SGHTA and CDR2 FQGNSA. The V end lost 5 bases, the J end lost 4 bases, and 6 bases lay between the germline ends. The CDR3 spans 12 residues. The CDR3 loop is CASSANNQPQHF. The CDR3 region has the DNA TGTGCCAGCAGCGCGAATAATCAGCCCCAGCATTTT.

The chain couples TRBV6-5 to TRBJ2-1, with 7 bases identical to TRBD2. Germline trimming cut 6 bases from V and 13 bases from J; bases unmatched to any gene: 12. The germline gives CDR1 MNHEY, CDR2 SVGAGI. CDR3 length: 13 amino acids. CDR3 residues: CASSRRNGEGQFF. The CDR3 nucleotides read TGTGCCAGCAGCCGCAGAAACGGGGAGGGCCAGTTCTTC.

This chain uses TRBV9 with TRBJ2-1; tentatively, D is TRBD1 (5 bases). CDR3 length equals 14 residues. V was clipped by 4 bases and J by 10 bases, with 18 bases between them. Germline V gives CDR1 SGDLS, CDR2 YYNGEE. The CDR3, as DNA: TGTGCCAGCAGCCCCCCGGACATCTTTCCCGAGCAGTTCTTC. It encodes CASSPPDIFPEQFF.

The chain combines TRBV2 with TRBJ1-6; D is possibly TRBD1 (5 bases). CDR3 length: 14 residues. CDR1 and CDR2 from the germline V gene are SNHLY and FYNNEI. Trimming left V 6 bases short and J 10 bases short, with 16 bases between. The CDR3 is CASRGPEGWSPLHF. In DNA form, the CDR3 reads TGTGCCAGCAGGGGACCAGAGGGTTGGTCACCCCTCCACTTT.

This clone was detected once. J is TRBJ2-7 and V is TRBV7-9, with 9 nucleotides matching TRBD1. V shed 2 bases, J shed 0 bases, and the junction held 5 bases outside the gene matches. Per the germline V gene, CDR1 is SEHNR and CDR2 is FQNEAQ (reference sequence). The CDR3 totals 16 residues. DNA for the CDR3: TGTGCCAGCAGCTTACTACCGGGACAGGGCTCCTACGAGCAGTACTTC. It yields the protein CASSLLPGQGSYEQYF.

The gene calls are TRBV6-1 and TRBJ1-3, with D unclear. V gave up 1 base and J gave up 1 base, with 8 bases separating them. From germline, CDR1 is MNHNS and CDR2 SASEGT. The CDR3 length is 15 residues. The CDR3 spells CASSEVRFSGNTIYF. The CDR3 DNA reads TGTGCCAGCAGTGAAGTTCGGTTTTCTGGAAACACCATATATTTT.

The rearrangement uses TRBV12-5 and TRBJ2-2; maybe TRBD1 (5 bases). Germline-derived CDR1 and CDR2 are LGHNT and FRNRAP. This CDR3 is 15 amino acids long. V was shortened by 2 bases and J by 5 bases, with 12 bases between the two germline ends. The CDR3 DNA is TGTGCTAGTGGTTTGAGTGGGGCGCGGACCGGGGAGCTGTTTTTT. It is translated as CASGLSGARTGELFF. Full variable domain (rest looked up from reference TRBV12-5 and TRBJ2-2): DARVTQTPRHKVTEMGQEVTMRCQPILGHNTVFWYRQTMMQGLELLAYFRNRAPLDDSGMPKDRFSAEMPDATLATLKIQPSEPRDSAVYFCASGLSGARTGELFFGEGSRLTVL.

The chain uses TRBV4-1 and TRBJ1-2; D is undetermined. V was trimmed by 1 base and J by 7 bases, leaving 13 bases between them. The CDR3 runs to 14 residues. Germline-derived CDR1 and CDR2 are MGHRA and YSYEKL. CDR3 protein: CASSQVDDLRGYTF. The CDR3 bases are TGCGCCAGCAGCCAAGTCGACGATCTGCGTGGCTACACCTTC.

The rearrangement links TRBV19 to TRBJ1-5, with 8 bases identical to TRBD1. Per germline, CDR1 LNHDA and CDR2 SQIVND (reference sequence). CDR3 length: 15 residues. The V gene end was trimmed by 6 bases and the J gene end by 2 bases; junction bases not matched to a gene: 6. CDR3 loop: CASSDRGGGNQPQHF. For the CDR3, the DNA is TGTGCCAGTAGCGACAGGGGTGGAGGCAATCAGCCCCAGCATTTT.

V and J are TRBV4-1 and TRBJ1-2; no definite D call. The V gene's germline CDR1 is MGHRA and CDR2 YSYEKL. CDR3 size: 15 residues. V shed 0 bases and J shed 8 bases, with 16 bases lying between them. The CDR3 region is CASSQEWASGYGYTF. CDR3 nucleotide sequence: TGCGCCAGCAGCCAAGAATGGGCCTCCGGGTACGGCTACACCTTC.

The chain couples TRBV29-1 to TRBJ2-5; TRBD1 is a possible D gene (6 bases). The CDR3 extends over 14 amino acids. The V end lost 4 bases, the J end lost 4 bases, and 16 bases lay between the germline ends. CDR1 is SQVTM and CDR2 is ANQGSEA in the germline V gene. The CDR3 region is CSVAITGSVETQYF. The CDR3 DNA reads TGCAGCGTTGCCATCACAGGGTCGGTAGAGACCCAGTACTTC.

The J gene is TRBJ2-2, the V gene TRBV28, with D possibly being TRBD1 (6 bases). Looked up from germline, CDR1 is MDHEN and CDR2 is SYDVKM. The ends were cut back, 4 bases at V and 4 bases at J, with 13 bases in the middle. The CDR3 has 15 residues. The DNA for the CDR3 is TGTGCCAGCAGTTCCCACAGGGTGGGCACCGGGGAGCTGTTTTTT. Amino acid sequence: CASSSHRVGTGELFF.

The chain links TRBV5-1 to TRBJ2-7, with D perhaps matching TRBD2 (6 bases). V gave up 7 bases and J gave up 6 bases, with 11 bases separating them. Germline V gene lookup returns CDR1 SGHRS and CDR2 YFSETQ. The CDR3 is made up of 11 amino acids. CDR3 sequence (DNA): TGCGCCAGCTGGTCGGGGGTCGAGCAGTACTTC. Amino acid sequence: CASWSGVEQYF.

This chain joins TRBV7-2 and TRBJ2-5; no clear D. Trimming pared 5 bases from V and 9 bases from J, leaving 10 bases between. The germline gives CDR1 SGHTA, CDR2 FQGNSA. This CDR3 region has 11 residues. The CDR3, as DNA: TGTGCCAGCAGCCCACAGTTTGCCCAGTACTTC. Its translation: CASSPQFAQYF.

The V call is TRBV2, the J call TRBJ1-5; TRBD1 matches at 7 bases. V dropped 9 bases and J dropped 9; count of bases not matched to a gene: 8. The CDR3 runs to 12 residues. Germline assignment: CDR1 SNHLY and CDR2 FYNNEI. CDR3 bases: TGTGCCAGTGAAGGAGGGGGCCGGCCCCAGCATTTT. Its translation: CASEGGGRPQHF.

The chain has TRBV28 and TRBJ1-3; no clear D gene. The CDR3 has 13 residues. The V and J ends lost 8 bases and 5 bases respectively, with 13 bases between them. Germline V gene data show CDR1 as MDHEN and CDR2 as SYDVKM. CDR3 in amino acids: CASGPMSRNTIYF. CDR3 sequence (DNA): TGTGCCAGCGGACCAATGTCGAGAAACACCATATATTTT. Full variable domain (missing parts from reference TRBV28 and TRBJ1-3): DVKVTQSSRYLVKRTGEKVFLECVQDMDHENMFWYRQDPGLGLRLIYFSYDVKMKEKGDIPEGYSVSREKKERFSLILESASTNQTSMYLCASGPMSRNTIYFGEGSWLTVV.

CDR3 bases: TGTGCCATCAATGGACAGGGAGGGAACTACGAGCAGTACTTC. Its protein product is CAINGQGGNYEQYF. The J gene is TRBJ2-7, the V gene TRBV10-3; the D gene is possibly TRBD1 (8 bases). The CDR3 covers 14 residues. V shed 7 bases and J shed 3 bases, with 16 bases lying between them. From germline, CDR1 is ENHRY and CDR2 SYGVKD.

The rearrangement uses TRBV2 and TRBJ1-6; the D gene is possibly TRBD1 (5 bases). V was shortened by 4 bases and J by 7 bases, with 14 bases between the two germline ends. Germline lookup yields CDR1 SNHLY and CDR2 FYNNEI. This CDR3 is 15 amino acids long. The CDR3 nucleotides read TGTGCCAGCAGTGGCGGTGGGGGGTGGAATTCACCCCTCCACTTT. The encoded protein is CASSGGGGWNSPLHF.

This chain joins TRBV10-3 and TRBJ2-3; 8 nucleotides agree with TRBD2. Trimming cost V 3 bases and J 8 bases; bases outside gene matches: 7. Germline-derived CDR1 and CDR2 are ENHRY and SYGVKD. The CDR3 runs to 14 residues. CDR3 sequence (DNA): TGTGCCATCAGTGATCGAGCGGGAGATCGTACGCAGTATTTT. Its translation: CAISDRAGDRTQYF.

The chain uses TRBV7-2 and TRBJ2-7; 10 positions match TRBD2. Per germline, CDR1 SGHTA and CDR2 FQGNSA. This CDR3 contains 15 residues. V trimming: 2 bases; J trimming: 2 bases; junction bases outside the gene matches: 3. The CDR3 nucleotides are TGTGCCAGCAGCTTAAAGCGGGAGGGCCCCTACGAGCAGTACTTC. Protein: CASSLKREGPYEQYF.

A remark on this clone: At one boundary the junction diverges from the germline segment, which might be a read error. The chain carries TRBV6-1 and TRBJ1-5; D might be TRBD1 (6 bases). Germline-derived CDR1 and CDR2 are MNHNS and SASEGT. CDR3 length equals 14 residues. The chain's CDR3 is CASSDPPPGTKEAF. In nucleotides, the CDR3 is TGTGCCAGCAGTGATCCCCCTCCCGGGACAAAGGAGGCTTTT.

This clone appeared once. The genes are TRBV5-1 and TRBJ2-3, with 7 bases fitting TRBD1. V gave up 5 bases and J gave up 2 bases; unmatched junction bases: 5. This CDR3 spans 14 amino acids. Germline-derived CDR1 and CDR2 are SGHRS and YFSETQ. The CDR3 region has the DNA TGCGCCAGCAGTCAACAGGGGCCCACAGATACGCAGTATTTT. This encodes CASSQQGPTDTQYF.

This chain links TRBV19 with TRBJ2-2; possible D gene TRBD1, 6 bases. The germline V gene has CDR1 LNHDA and CDR2 SQIVND (reference sequence). The CDR3 is 15 amino acids. The V and J ends lost 6 bases and 1 base respectively, with 12 bases between them. The CDR3 here is CASSRRDMNTGELFF. The DNA of the CDR3 is TGTGCCAGTAGCCGCCGGGACATGAACACCGGGGAGCTGTTTTTT.

The chain is built from TRBV13 and TRBJ1-6, with D unclear. The CDR3 runs 14 residues. Trimming stripped 5 bases from V and 4 bases from J, with 9 bases between. Germline assignment: CDR1 PRHDT and CDR2 FYEKMQ (reference sequence). CDR3 DNA: TGTGCCAGCAGCCACCGCGAATATAATTCACCCCTCCACTTT. Translated: CASSHREYNSPLHF.